The 13 T cell receptor beta chains below were found in one sample sequenced in a study of molecular identifiers for immune sequencing clone quantification. TCRdb itself ran the PCR reads through MiXCR, one entry per CDR3 protein. This table has 460,000 or so distinct CDR3 sequences, less than 30% appearing once. The sample consisted of naive CD8+ T cells from blood, with Jurkat cell RNA spiked in. Subset defined: FACS-sorted CD8+CD4-CCR7+CD45RA+ naive T cells. These receptors were taken from a human donor in good health. Some libraries in this study had Jurkat cell RNA spiked in.

This clonotype was recorded many times. The chain joins TRBV6-5 to TRBJ2-3; 9 bases are a match to TRBD2. The V and J ends lost 5 bases and 0 bases, in that order; junction bases with no gene match: 6. The CDR3 covers 16 residues. The V gene's germline CDR1 is MNHEY and CDR2 SVGAGI. CDR3: CASSATSGHSTDTQYF. The CDR3 DNA reads as TGTGCCAGCAGTGCCACTAGCGGGCACAGCACAGATACGCAGTATTTT.

This clonotype was observed many times. The V and J genes are TRBV14 and TRBJ2-5; D is ambiguous. Trimming removed 0 bases at V and 5 bases at J, with 10 bases between. CDR1 and CDR2 (germline): SGHDN, FVKESK. The CDR3 has 14 amino acids. CDR3 nucleotide sequence: TGTGCCAGCAGCCAAGATCTAAACTTCGAGACCCAGTACTTC. Its translation: CASSQDLNFETQYF.

This clonotype appeared many times. The chain employs TRBV29-1 and TRBJ2-5, with D unclear. Trimming removed 6 bases from V and 2 bases from J, with 10 bases in between. There are 12 residues in the CDR3. CDR1 SQVTM and CDR2 ANQGSEA come from the germline V gene. The CDR3, as DNA: TGCAGCGTGACCCCCCCTCAAGAGACCCAGTACTTC. This codes for CSVTPPQETQYF.

The sample holds many counts of this clonotype. The chain couples TRBV20-1 to TRBJ2-7, with a weak D call TRBD1 (5 bases). V lost 3 bases to trimming and J lost 0 bases, with 9 bases between them. Looked up from germline, CDR1 is DFQATT and CDR2 is SNEGSKA (reference sequence). The CDR3 is 13 amino acids. The CDR3 here is CSASQGSSYEQYF. Written as DNA, the CDR3 is TGCAGTGCTAGTCAGGGAAGCTCCTACGAGCAGTACTTC.

Comments on this clonotype: This may come from a read error, since a much larger clone is one base off. The chain recombines TRBV29-1 with TRBJ2-5; 8 positions agree with TRBD1. The CDR3 covers 14 residues. CDR1 SQVTM and CDR2 ANQGSEA come from the germline V gene. CDR3 protein: CSVEDQGQGEPQYF. As DNA, the CDR3 is TGCAGCGTTGAAGATCAAGGACAGGGAGAGCCCCAGTACTTC.

The sample holds many counts of this clonotype. This chain uses TRBV3-1 with TRBJ2-3; D gene unclear. The germline CDR1 and CDR2 sequences are LGHDT and YNNKEL (reference sequence). The CDR3 spans 12 residues. Trimming pared 1 base from V and 4 bases from J, leaving 3 bases between. CDR3 coding DNA: TGTGCCAGCAGCCAAGGATCAGATACGCAGTATTTT. Its translation: CASSQGSDTQYF.

This clonotype was counted between two and nine times. Here the CDR3 reads CASSMGTPLGQFF. The CDR3 bases are TGTGCCAGCAGCATGGGGACCCCTTTAGGGCAGTTCTTC. The V call is TRBV7-2, the J call TRBJ2-1; D possibly matches TRBD1 or TRBD2 (5 bases each). Trimming left V 5 bases short and J 12 bases short, with 17 bases between. The CDR3 spans 13 residues. The germline V gene encodes CDR1 SGHTA and CDR2 FQGNSA.

This clonotype has ten or more counts. V gene TRBV7-6 combines with J gene TRBJ2-2; a possible D gene is TRBD1 (6 bases). The V and J ends lost 1 base and 4 bases respectively, with 13 bases between them. The CDR3 is 16 residues long. Looked up from germline, CDR1 is SGHVS and CDR2 is FNYEAQ. The CDR3 spells CASSLEPGEVTGELFF. The CDR3 bases are TGTGCCAGCAGCTTAGAGCCAGGGGAAGTCACCGGGGAGCTGTTTTTT.

This clonotype was detected ten times or more. The V and J genes are TRBV7-9 and TRBJ2-5, with D possibly matching TRBD1 (6 bases). The CDR3 has 17 amino acids. V gave up 1 base and J gave up 0 bases, with 15 bases separating them. In germline, CDR1 is SEHNR, CDR2 FQNEAQ (reference sequence). The CDR3 nucleotides are TGTGCCAGCAGCTTAGAGACCCCGACAGGTTACCAAGAGACCCAGTACTTC. Translation: CASSLETPTGYQETQYF.

This clonotype was seen at least ten times. The chain employs TRBV9 and TRBJ2-4; D possibly uses TRBD1 or TRBD2 (5 bases each). This CDR3 contains 14 residues. The ends were cut back, 4 bases at V and 1 base at J, with 9 bases in the middle. The V gene's germline CDR1 is SGDLS and CDR2 YYNGEE. CDR3 residues: CASSQGEAKNIQYF. DNA for the CDR3: TGTGCCAGCAGCCAGGGAGAGGCCAAAAACATTCAGTACTTC.

This clonotype was seen more than once but under ten times. The chain recombines TRBV27 with TRBJ1-6; 7 bases are a match to TRBD1. From germline, CDR1 is MNHEY and CDR2 SMNVEV (reference sequence). V dropped 0 bases and J dropped 6; count of bases not matched to a gene: 8. The length of the CDR3 is 17 residues. CDR3 protein: CASSLSGRGQFNSPLHF. DNA of the CDR3: TGTGCCAGCAGTTTATCGGGAAGGGGGCAGTTTAATTCACCCCTCCACTTT.

The chain is built from TRBV5-6 and TRBJ1-6, with TRBD1 identical over 7 bases. The CDR3 contains 13 residues. The V gene end was trimmed by 4 bases and the J gene end by 10 bases; junction bases not matched to a gene: 5. CDR1 and CDR2 (germline): SGHDT, YYEEEE. CDR3 in amino acids: CASSRTGVSPLHF. The CDR3 DNA follows: TGTGCCAGCAGCAGGACAGGAGTATCACCCCTCCACTTT.

A note on this clonotype: The junction differs from germline at one of its ends, possibly a read error. The chain combines TRBV29-1 with TRBJ2-2; 7 nucleotides align to TRBD1. CDR3 length: 14 residues. CDR1 is SQVTM and CDR2 is ANQGSEA in the germline V gene. CDR3 DNA sequence: TGCAGCGCCGAGGGGGCAGCCCCCCCCGGGGCGCTGTTTTTT. It specifies CSAEGAAPPGALFF.